The clone carrying this T cell receptor beta chain was detected a few times. This entry is derived from a study of T cells after yellow fever vaccination. Study at large: Fractions with few cells were prepared using SMART-Seq v4 Ultra Low Input.

As TCR cDNA was made by 5'RACE template switching, a universal primer site and UMIs were added. Via MiXCR, TCRdb re-called the 5' RACE reads, giving one row per CDR3 protein. In the table there are some 560,000 distinct CDR3 sequences, 15% to 20% of which are singletons. In germline, CDR1 is MNHEY, CDR2 SVGEGT. CDR3 size: 13 residues. V trimming: 11 bases; J trimming: 3 bases; junction bases outside the gene matches: 6. The sequence derives from a man aged 25 to 45 who received the YFV17D yellow fever vaccine. V usage is TRBV6-2 or TRBV6-3 and J usage is TRBJ2-4; 8 bases line up with TRBD1. The source was PBMCs, collected 15 days after the yellow fever booster vaccination. CDR3 nucleotide sequence: TGTGCCGAACGAACAGGGGGCAAAAACATTCAGTACTTC. This codes for CAERTGGKNIQYF.